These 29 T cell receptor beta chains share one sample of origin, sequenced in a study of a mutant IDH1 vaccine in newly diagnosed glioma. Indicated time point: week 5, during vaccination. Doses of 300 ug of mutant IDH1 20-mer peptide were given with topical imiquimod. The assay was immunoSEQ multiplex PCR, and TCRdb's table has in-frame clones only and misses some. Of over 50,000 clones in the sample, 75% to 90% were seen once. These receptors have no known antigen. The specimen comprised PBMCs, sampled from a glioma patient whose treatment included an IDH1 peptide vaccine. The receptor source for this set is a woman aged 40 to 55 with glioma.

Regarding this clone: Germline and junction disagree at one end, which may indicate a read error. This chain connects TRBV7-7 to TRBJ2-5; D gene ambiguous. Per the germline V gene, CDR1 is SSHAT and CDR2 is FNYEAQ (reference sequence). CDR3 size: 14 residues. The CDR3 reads CASSPRTAQETQYF. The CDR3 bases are TGTGCTAGCAGCCCGAGAACTGCCCAAGAGACCCAGTACTTC.

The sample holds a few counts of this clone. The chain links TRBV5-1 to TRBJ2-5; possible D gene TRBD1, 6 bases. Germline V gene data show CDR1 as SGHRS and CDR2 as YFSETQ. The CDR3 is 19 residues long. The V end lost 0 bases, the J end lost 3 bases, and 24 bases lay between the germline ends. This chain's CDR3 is CASSLVPRKPGTSKETQYF. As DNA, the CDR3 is TGCGCCAGCAGCTTGGTTCCTCGTAAACCCGGGACATCCAAAGAGACCCAGTACTTC.

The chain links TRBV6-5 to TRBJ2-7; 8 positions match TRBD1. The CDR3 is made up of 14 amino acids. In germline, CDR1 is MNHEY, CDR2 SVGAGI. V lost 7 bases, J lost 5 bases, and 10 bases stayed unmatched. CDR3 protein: CASTDPGQAHEQYF. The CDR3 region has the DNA TGTGCCAGCACCGACCCGGGACAGGCCCACGAGCAGTACTTC.

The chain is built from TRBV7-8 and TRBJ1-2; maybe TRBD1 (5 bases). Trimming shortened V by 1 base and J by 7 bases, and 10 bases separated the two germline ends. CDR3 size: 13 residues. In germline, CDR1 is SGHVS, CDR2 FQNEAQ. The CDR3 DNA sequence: TGTGCCAGCAGCTTAGAAGGGGCGCGTGGCTACACCTTC. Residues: CASSLEGARGYTF.

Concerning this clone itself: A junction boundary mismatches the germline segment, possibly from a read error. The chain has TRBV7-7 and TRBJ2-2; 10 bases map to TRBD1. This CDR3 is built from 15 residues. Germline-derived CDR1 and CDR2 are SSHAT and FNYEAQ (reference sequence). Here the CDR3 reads CASSADRGRTGELFF. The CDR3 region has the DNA TGTGCTAGCAGCGCCGACAGGGGGCGCACCGGGGAGCTGTTTTTT. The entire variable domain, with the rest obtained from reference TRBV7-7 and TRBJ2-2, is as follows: GAGVSQSPRYKVTKRGQDVTLRCDPISSHATLYWYQQALGQGPEFLTYFNYEAQPDKSGLPSDRFSAERPEGSISTLTIQRTEQRDSAMYRCASSADRGRTGELFFGEGSRLTVL.

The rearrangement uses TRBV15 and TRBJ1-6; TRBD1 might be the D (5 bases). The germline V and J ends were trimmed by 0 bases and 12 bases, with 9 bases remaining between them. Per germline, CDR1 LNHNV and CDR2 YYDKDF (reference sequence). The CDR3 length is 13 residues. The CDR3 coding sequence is TGTGCCACCAGCAGAGATGGGGGGGGACCCCTCCACTTT. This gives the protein CATSRDGGGPLHF.

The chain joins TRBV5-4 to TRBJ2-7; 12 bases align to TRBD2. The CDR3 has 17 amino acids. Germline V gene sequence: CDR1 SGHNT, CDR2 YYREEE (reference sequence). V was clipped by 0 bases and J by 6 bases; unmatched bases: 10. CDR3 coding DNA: TGTGCCAGCAGCTTGGGGGCTAGCGGGAGGGTTCGAGGCGAGCAGTACTTC. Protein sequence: CASSLGASGRVRGEQYF.

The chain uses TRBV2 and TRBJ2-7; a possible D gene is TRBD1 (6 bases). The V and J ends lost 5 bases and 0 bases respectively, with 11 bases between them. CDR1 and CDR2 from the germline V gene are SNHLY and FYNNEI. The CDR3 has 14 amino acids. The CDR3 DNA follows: TGTGCCAGCAGTCCGGACAGTTCCTCCTACGAGCAGTACTTC. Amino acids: CASSPDSSSYEQYF.

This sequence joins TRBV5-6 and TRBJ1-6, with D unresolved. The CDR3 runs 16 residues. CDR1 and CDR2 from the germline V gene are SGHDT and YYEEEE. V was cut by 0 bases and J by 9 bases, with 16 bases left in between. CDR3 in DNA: TGTGCCAGCAGCTTGGTTATGTCAGGCGGGAGTTCACCCCTCCACTTT. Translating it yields CASSLVMSGGSSPLHF.

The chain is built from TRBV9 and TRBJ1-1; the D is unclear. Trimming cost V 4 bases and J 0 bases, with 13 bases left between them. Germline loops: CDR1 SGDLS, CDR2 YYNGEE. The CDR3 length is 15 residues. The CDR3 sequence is CASSRHVQMNTEAFF. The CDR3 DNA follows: TGTGCCAGCAGCCGTCACGTGCAGATGAACACTGAAGCTTTCTTT.

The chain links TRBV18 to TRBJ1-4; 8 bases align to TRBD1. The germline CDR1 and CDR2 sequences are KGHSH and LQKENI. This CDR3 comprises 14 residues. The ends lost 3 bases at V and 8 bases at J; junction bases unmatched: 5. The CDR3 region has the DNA TGTGCCAGCTCACCCCAGGGGGCAGGAGAAAAACTGTTTTTT. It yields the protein CASSPQGAGEKLFF.

CDR3 residues: CASSERETQYF. Written as DNA, the CDR3 is TGTGCCAGCAGTGAACGGGAGACCCAGTACTTC. V gene TRBV2 combines with J gene TRBJ2-5; the D is unclear. V was clipped by 2 bases and J by 5 bases, with 3 bases between them. CDR1 and CDR2 (germline): SNHLY, FYNNEI. The CDR3 spans 11 residues.

CDR3 coding DNA: TGTGCCAGCAGCGTCAGGGGTATAGCTTTCTTT. It codes for CASSVRGIAFF. The chain carries TRBV7-9 and TRBJ1-1; possible D gene TRBD1, 6 bases. The germline gives CDR1 SEHNR, CDR2 FQNEAQ (reference sequence). The CDR3 is made up of 11 amino acids. Trimming removed 5 bases from V and 10 bases from J, with 11 bases in between.

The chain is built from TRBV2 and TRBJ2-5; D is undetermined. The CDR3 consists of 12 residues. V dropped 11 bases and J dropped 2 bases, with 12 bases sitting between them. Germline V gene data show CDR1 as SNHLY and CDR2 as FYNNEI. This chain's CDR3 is CASSDNQETQYF. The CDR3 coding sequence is TGTGCCTCCAGTGACAATCAAGAGACCCAGTACTTC.

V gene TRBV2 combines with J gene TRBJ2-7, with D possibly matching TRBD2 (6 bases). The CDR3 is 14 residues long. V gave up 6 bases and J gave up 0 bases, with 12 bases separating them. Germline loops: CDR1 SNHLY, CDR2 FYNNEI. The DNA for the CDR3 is TGTGCCAGCAGGGAGACTAGACCCTCCTACGAGCAGTACTTC. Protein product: CASRETRPSYEQYF.

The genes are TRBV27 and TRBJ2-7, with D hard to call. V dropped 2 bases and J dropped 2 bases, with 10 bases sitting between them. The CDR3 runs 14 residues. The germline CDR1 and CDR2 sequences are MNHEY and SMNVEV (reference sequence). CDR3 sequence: CASSLGLGTYEQYF. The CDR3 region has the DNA TGTGCCAGCAGTTTAGGCCTAGGGACCTACGAGCAGTACTTC.

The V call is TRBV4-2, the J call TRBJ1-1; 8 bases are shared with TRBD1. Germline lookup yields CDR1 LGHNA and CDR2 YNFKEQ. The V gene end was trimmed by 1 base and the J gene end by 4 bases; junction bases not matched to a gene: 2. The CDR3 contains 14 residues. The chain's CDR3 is CASSQGTGITEAFF. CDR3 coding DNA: TGTGCCAGCAGCCAAGGGACAGGGATCACTGAAGCTTTCTTT.

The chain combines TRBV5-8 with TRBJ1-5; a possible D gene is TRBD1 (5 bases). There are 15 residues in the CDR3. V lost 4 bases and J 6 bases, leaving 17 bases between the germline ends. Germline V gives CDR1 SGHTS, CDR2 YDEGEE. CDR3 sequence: CASSLGAIEGQPQHF. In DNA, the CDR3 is TGTGCCAGCAGCCTCGGGGCTATCGAGGGTCAGCCCCAGCATTTT.

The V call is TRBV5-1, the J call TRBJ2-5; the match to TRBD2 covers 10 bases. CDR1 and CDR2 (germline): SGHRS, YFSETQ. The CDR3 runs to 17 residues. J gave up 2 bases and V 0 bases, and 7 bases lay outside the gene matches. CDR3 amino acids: CASSLGLAGDIQETQYF. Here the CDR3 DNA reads TGCGCCAGCAGCTTGGGTCTAGCGGGAGACATTCAAGAGACCCAGTACTTC.

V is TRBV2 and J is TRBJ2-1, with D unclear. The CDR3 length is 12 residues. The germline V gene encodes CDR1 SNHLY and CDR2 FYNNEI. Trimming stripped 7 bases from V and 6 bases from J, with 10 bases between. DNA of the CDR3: TGTGCCAGCACGAGTAGCCCCAATGAGCAGTTCTTC. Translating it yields CASTSSPNEQFF.

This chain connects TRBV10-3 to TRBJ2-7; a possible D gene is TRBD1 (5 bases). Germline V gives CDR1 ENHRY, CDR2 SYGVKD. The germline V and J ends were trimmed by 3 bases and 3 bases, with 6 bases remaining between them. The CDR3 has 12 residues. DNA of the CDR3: TGTGCCATCAGTGACCAGGGCTACGAGCAGTACTTC. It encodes CAISDQGYEQYF.

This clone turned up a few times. CDR3 in DNA: TGTGCCAGCAGCTTAGCGGTTAGAGGGCCCTATGGCTACACCTTC. This encodes CASSLAVRGPYGYTF. V and J are TRBV7-9 and TRBJ1-2; no definite D call. Trimming shortened V by 0 bases and J by 4 bases, and 12 bases separated the two germline ends. The CDR3 has 15 residues. The germline V gene encodes CDR1 SEHNR and CDR2 FQNEAQ (reference sequence).

The CDR3 DNA reads TGTGCCAGCAGGAAATCACAGGTTCAAGAGACCCAGTACTTC. Protein sequence: CASRKSQVQETQYF. J is TRBJ2-5 and V is TRBV11-2; a possible D gene is TRBD1 (5 bases). The CDR3 covers 14 residues. Trimming removed 6 bases at V and 2 bases at J, with 13 bases between. CDR1 is SGHAT and CDR2 is FQNNGV in the germline V gene.

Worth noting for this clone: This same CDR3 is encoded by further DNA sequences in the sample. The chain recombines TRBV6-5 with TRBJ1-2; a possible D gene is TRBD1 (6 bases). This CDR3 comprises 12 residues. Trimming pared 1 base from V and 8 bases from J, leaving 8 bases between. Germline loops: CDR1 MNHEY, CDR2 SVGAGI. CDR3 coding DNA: TGTGCCAGCAGTTACTTGGGGGGCGGCTACACCTTC. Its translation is CASSYLGGGYTF.

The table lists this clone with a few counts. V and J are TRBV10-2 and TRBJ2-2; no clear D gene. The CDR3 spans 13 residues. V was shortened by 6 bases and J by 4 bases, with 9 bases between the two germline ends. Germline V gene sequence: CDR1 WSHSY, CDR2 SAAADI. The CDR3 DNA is TGCGCCAGCAGCAGCAGTGTCACCGGGGAGCTGTTTTTT. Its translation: CASSSSVTGELFF.

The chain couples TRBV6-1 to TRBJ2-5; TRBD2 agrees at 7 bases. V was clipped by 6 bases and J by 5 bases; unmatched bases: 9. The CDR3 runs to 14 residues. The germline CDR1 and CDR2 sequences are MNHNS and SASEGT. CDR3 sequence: CASSGLVRGETQYF. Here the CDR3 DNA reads TGTGCCAGCAGCGGACTAGTCCGGGGGGAGACCCAGTACTTC.

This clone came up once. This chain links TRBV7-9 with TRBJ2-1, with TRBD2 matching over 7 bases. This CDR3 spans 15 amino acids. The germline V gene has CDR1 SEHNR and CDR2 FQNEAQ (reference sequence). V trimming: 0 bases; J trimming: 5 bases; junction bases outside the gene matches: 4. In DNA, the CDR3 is TGTGCCAGCAGCTTAGCCGGGACTAAAAACAATGAGCAGTTCTTC. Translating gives CASSLAGTKNNEQFF.

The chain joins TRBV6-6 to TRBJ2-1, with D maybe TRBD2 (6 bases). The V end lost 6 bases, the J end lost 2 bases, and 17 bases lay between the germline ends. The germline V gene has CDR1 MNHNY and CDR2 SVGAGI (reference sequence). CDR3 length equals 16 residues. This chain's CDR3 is CASSWDGGGTYNEQFF. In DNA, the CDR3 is TGTGCCAGCAGCTGGGATGGAGGCGGGACCTACAATGAGCAGTTCTTC.

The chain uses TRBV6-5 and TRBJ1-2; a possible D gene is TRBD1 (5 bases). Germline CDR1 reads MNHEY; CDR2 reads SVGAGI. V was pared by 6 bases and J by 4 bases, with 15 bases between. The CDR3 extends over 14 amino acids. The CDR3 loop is CASSPAGGLYGYTF. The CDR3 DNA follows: TGTGCCAGCAGCCCTGCCGGGGGTCTCTATGGCTACACCTTC.